These 26 T cell receptor beta chains originate from one sample sequenced in a study of T cells after yellow fever vaccination. A single record per CDR3 protein comes from TCRdb applying MiXCR to the 5' RACE reads. The sample contains approximately 58,000 distinct CDR3 sequences, around 6.2% of which appear only once. The sample was PBMCs, either bulk or a sorted T-cell subset (CD4+, CD8+, memory, or dextramer-sorted; not recorded which), taken on the day of the yellow fever booster vaccination. The receptors here all came from a man younger than 35 who received the YFV17D yellow fever vaccine.

In its sample, this clonotype was seen many times. The chain joins TRBV19 to TRBJ1-5; 8 bases are shared with TRBD1. Germline V CDR1 and CDR2: LNHDA, SQIVND (reference sequence). CDR3 length: 14 amino acids. Germline trimming cut 3 bases from V and 4 bases from J; bases unmatched to any gene: 2. The CDR3 loop is CASSMWTGNQPQHF. In DNA, the CDR3 is TGTGCCAGTAGTATGTGGACAGGGAATCAGCCCCAGCATTTT. The complete variable domain, with remaining parts taken from reference TRBV19 and TRBJ1-5, reads DGGITQSPKYLFRKEGQNVTLSCEQNLNHDAMYWYRQDPGQGLRLIYYSQIVNDFQKGDIAEGYSVSREKKESFPLTVTSAQKNPTAFYLCASSMWTGNQPQHFGDGTRLSIL.

At least ten counts were recorded for this clonotype. The chain joins TRBV6-5 to TRBJ2-2; D may be TRBD1 or TRBD2 (5 bases each). CDR3 length: 16 residues. V lost 6 bases and J 2 bases, leaving 16 bases between the germline ends. Germline CDR1 is MNHEY and CDR2 is SVGAGI. This CDR3 reads CASRTGQGPNTGELFF. The DNA of the CDR3 is TGTGCCAGCAGGACCGGGCAGGGACCTAACACCGGGGAGCTGTTTTTT.

Remarks on this clonotype: This may be a read error: a much more frequent sequence differs by one nucleotide. This chain links TRBV7-9 with TRBJ2-1; 10 nucleotides align to TRBD2. The V gene end was trimmed by 4 bases and the J gene end by 5 bases; junction bases not matched to a gene: 8. This CDR3 has 16 amino acids. Per germline, CDR1 SEHNR and CDR2 FQNEAQ (reference sequence). The CDR3 sequence is CASSYSGGEPDNEQFF. The CDR3 coding sequence is TGTGCCAGCAGCTACAGCGGGGGGGAACCGGACAATGAGCAGTTCTTC.

This clonotype has at least ten counts. The chain combines TRBV7-9 with TRBJ2-1; TRBD2 aligns across 8 bases. The CDR3 covers 16 residues. CDR1 is SEHNR and CDR2 is FQNEAQ in the germline V gene (reference sequence). J was trimmed by 0 bases and V by 5 bases; bases with no gene match: 6. CDR3 coding DNA: TGTGCCAGCAGCGGACTAGCCCAAGGCTCCTACAATGAGCAGTTCTTC. This encodes CASSGLAQGSYNEQFF. Variable domain in full (rest from reference TRBV7-9 and TRBJ2-1): DTGVSQNPRHKITKRGQNVTFRCDPISEHNRLYWYRQTLGQGPEFLTYFQNEAQLEKSRLLSDRFSAERPKGSFSTLEIQRTEQGDSAMYLCASSGLAQGSYNEQFFGPGTRLTVL.

The chain joins TRBV6-1 to TRBJ1-5; D is unresolved. V was clipped by 1 base and J by 3 bases, with 4 bases between them. The germline V gene encodes CDR1 MNHNS and CDR2 SASEGT. The CDR3 is 13 residues long. The CDR3 DNA sequence: TGTGCCAGCAGTGAAGTGGACAATCAGCCCCAGCATTTT. As protein: CASSEVDNQPQHF.

This clonotype was recorded many times. V gene TRBV4-3 combines with J gene TRBJ2-2; D is perhaps TRBD1 (6 bases). The CDR3 is 16 residues long. CDR1 LGHNA and CDR2 YSLEER come from the germline V gene. V was shortened by 1 base and J by 3 bases, with 12 bases between the two germline ends. The CDR3 sequence: CASSQGQGLYTGELFF. The CDR3, as DNA: TGCGCCAGCAGCCAAGGGCAGGGGTTGTACACCGGGGAGCTGTTTTTT.

Many counts were recorded for this clonotype. This chain links TRBV5-1 with TRBJ2-2; 8 bases map to TRBD1. This CDR3 is built from 15 residues. CDR1 is SGHRS, CDR2 YFSETQ, per germline. Trimming took 4 bases from V and 1 from J; bases not matched to a gene: 3. CDR3 loop: CASSTGTGNTGELFF. The DNA of the CDR3 is TGCGCCAGCAGCACCGGGACAGGGAACACCGGGGAGCTGTTTTTT. The full variable domain, with the rest looked up from reference TRBV5-1 and TRBJ2-2, is KAGVTQTPRYLIKTRGQQVTLSCSPISGHRSVSWYQQTPGQGLQFLFEYFSETQRNKGNFPGRFSGRQFSNSRSEMNVSTLELGDSALYLCASSTGTGNTGELFFGEGSRLTVL.

This clonotype was recorded many times. The rearrangement uses TRBV6-5 and TRBJ1-1, with TRBD1 as a possible D gene (5 bases). The CDR3 loop spans 14 amino acids. Trimming took off 7 bases at V and 1 base at J, with 13 bases between the two ends. Germline V gene data show CDR1 as MNHEY and CDR2 as SVGAGI. CDR3 in DNA: TGTGCCAGCACCAATCTCGGGGCGAACACTGAAGCTTTCTTT. Translated: CASTNLGANTEAFF.

The V call is TRBV27, the J call TRBJ1-5, with D possibly being TRBD1 (5 bases). Germline assignment: CDR1 MNHEY and CDR2 SMNVEV (reference sequence). This CDR3 comprises 14 residues. Trimming cost V 3 bases and J 5 bases, with 11 bases left between them. CDR3 DNA sequence: TGTGCCAGCAGTTTGTGGGGCGCGGATCAGCCCCAGCATTTT. Translated: CASSLWGADQPQHF.

At least ten counts were recorded for this clonotype. This rearrangement joins TRBV30 to TRBJ2-5; a possible D gene is TRBD1 (5 bases). The CDR3 runs to 10 residues. Germline-derived CDR1 and CDR2 are GTSNPN and SVGIG (reference sequence). The V and J ends lost 3 bases and 6 bases respectively, with 5 bases between them. This CDR3 is CAWRGQTQYF. For the CDR3, the DNA is TGTGCCTGGAGGGGGCAGACCCAGTACTTC.

Here the CDR3 DNA reads TGCGCCAGCAGCCAAGATGGAAAAGAGGCCTACGAGCAGTACTTC. This encodes CASSQDGKEAYEQYF. The chain carries TRBV4-1 and TRBJ2-7; no firm D call. The CDR3 runs to 15 residues. V was shortened by 0 bases and J by 2 bases, with 11 bases between the two germline ends. Germline CDR1 is MGHRA and CDR2 is YSYEKL.

This clonotype was observed at least ten times. This chain uses TRBV10-2 with TRBJ1-1; D call uncertain. The germline V gene has CDR1 WSHSY and CDR2 SAAADI. V lost 0 bases and J 3 bases, leaving 11 bases between the germline ends. This CDR3 contains 15 residues. The CDR3 nucleotides are TGCGCCAGCAGTGAGTCGGTCAGAGTCTACACTGAAGCTTTCTTT. Its protein is CASSESVRVYTEAFF.

This clonotype showed up just a few times. The chain joins TRBV9 to TRBJ2-3, with D perhaps TRBD1 or TRBD2 (6 bases each). The germline CDR1 and CDR2 sequences are SGDLS and YYNGEE. The CDR3 runs to 13 residues. The V end lost 3 bases, the J end lost 4 bases, and 9 bases lay between the germline ends. The CDR3 spells CASSEGGPDTQYF. The CDR3 bases are TGTGCCAGCAGCGAGGGGGGCCCAGATACGCAGTATTTT.

There are a few counts of this clonotype. Likely a read error: the CDR3 ends without its conserved phenylalanine or tryptophan. The rearrangement links TRBV28 to TRBJ2-7, with a weak D call TRBD2 (5 bases). V shed 4 bases and J shed 0 bases, with 13 bases lying between them. Germline values: CDR1 MDHEN, CDR2 SYDVKM. The CDR3 covers 15 residues. The CDR3 DNA sequence: TGTGCCAGCAGTTCGTCGGACTGGAGCTCCTACGAGCAGTACATC. Translating it yields CASSSSDWSSYEQYI.

CDR3 sequence (DNA): TGTGCCAGCAGCTCTCCCCTGGGCAGAAAAAACATTCAGTACTTC. This codes for CASSSPLGRKNIQYF. The chain uses TRBV7-9 and TRBJ2-4; no definite D call. Germline CDR1 is SEHNR and CDR2 is FQNEAQ (reference sequence). There are 15 residues in the CDR3. V lost 4 bases and J 4 bases, leaving 14 bases between the germline ends.

This clonotype was detected ten times or more. V gene TRBV5-1 combines with J gene TRBJ1-2; D may be TRBD1 (6 bases). The CDR3 extends over 13 amino acids. Deletions cut 5 bases from V and 4 bases from J, with 12 bases between. Per germline, CDR1 SGHRS and CDR2 YFSETQ. Written as DNA, the CDR3 is TGCGCCAGCAGTCCGGGACACCTCTATGGCTACACCTTC. Protein product: CASSPGHLYGYTF.

This chain links TRBV7-9 with TRBJ2-6; the D gene is possibly TRBD1 (5 bases). The CDR3 totals 16 residues. Between the trimmed V and J ends, which lost 4 bases and 1 base, there was a span of 11 bases. The germline CDR1 and CDR2 sequences are SEHNR and FQNEAQ (reference sequence). The CDR3, as DNA: TGTGCCAGCAGCTCAACCCAGGGTTCTGGGGCCAACGTCCTGACTTTC. Protein: CASSSTQGSGANVLTF.

This clonotype has just a few counts. The rearrangement uses TRBV7-9 and TRBJ1-1; D may be TRBD1 (6 bases). There are 15 residues in the CDR3. Between the trimmed V and J ends, which lost 4 bases and 2 bases, there was a span of 14 bases. Germline V gives CDR1 SEHNR, CDR2 FQNEAQ (reference sequence). The CDR3 DNA is TGTGCCAGCAGCTCGCTCGACAGGCCAAACACTGAAGCTTTCTTT. It codes for CASSSLDRPNTEAFF. The entire variable domain, with the rest obtained from reference TRBV7-9 and TRBJ1-1, is as follows: DTGVSQNPRHKITKRGQNVTFRCDPISEHNRLYWYRQTLGQGPEFLTYFQNEAQLEKSRLLSDRFSAERPKGSFSTLEIQRTEQGDSAMYLCASSSLDRPNTEAFFGQGTRLTVV.

On this clonotype itself: This may be a read error, as it is one base from a much larger clone. The chain uses TRBV6-2 or TRBV6-3 and TRBJ2-7, with 7 bases lining up with TRBD1. CDR3 length: 17 residues. Trimming took 2 bases from V and 5 from J; bases not matched to a gene: 15. Germline-derived CDR1 and CDR2 are MNHEY and SVGEGT. CDR3 amino acids: CASSYTLTDRRAHEQYF. DNA for the CDR3: TGTGCCAGCAGTTACACACTAACGGACAGGCGCGCCCACGAGCAGTACTTC.

In this sample, this clonotype turned up many times. The chain has TRBV6-5 and TRBJ2-1; tentatively, D is TRBD1 (7 bases). Deletions cut 7 bases from V and 5 bases from J, with 15 bases between. This CDR3 region has 14 residues. Germline V gives CDR1 MNHEY, CDR2 SVGAGI. DNA for the CDR3: TGTGCCAGCAATCCGACAGGGAGGAACAATGAGCAGTTCTTC. This translates into CASNPTGRNNEQFF.

This clonotype was found a few times. The rearrangement uses TRBV14 and TRBJ2-5, with D possibly TRBD2 on 5 matching bases. The V gene lost 0 bases and the J gene lost 5 bases, with 13 bases spanning the gap. The CDR3 loop spans 15 amino acids. Germline V lookup: CDR1 SGHDN, CDR2 FVKESK. CDR3 nucleotides: TGTGCCAGCAGCCAAGATGTCTGGCCGGGGGAGACCCAGTACTTC. Translating it yields CASSQDVWPGETQYF.

The rearrangement uses TRBV5-1 and TRBJ2-7, with D maybe TRBD1 (5 bases). CDR3 size: 14 residues. Trimming took off 4 bases at V and 4 bases at J, with 15 bases between the two ends. Germline-derived CDR1 and CDR2 are SGHRS and YFSETQ. CDR3 in amino acids: CASSPGQGRYEQYF. Here the CDR3 DNA reads TGCGCCAGCAGCCCCGGGCAGGGTAGGTACGAGCAGTACTTC.

V and J are TRBV6-2 or TRBV6-3 and TRBJ2-7; a possible D gene is TRBD2 (6 bases). The CDR3 extends over 15 amino acids. V shed 5 bases and J shed 2 bases, with 16 bases lying between them. Germline values: CDR1 MNHEY, CDR2 SVGEGT. CDR3 loop: CASSTPRGSTYEQYV. As DNA, the CDR3 is TGTGCCAGCAGTACCCCACGGGGGAGCACCTACGAGCAGTACGTC.

The chain carries TRBV28 and TRBJ2-2; D may be TRBD1 (5 bases). This CDR3 contains 14 residues. V lost 5 bases and J lost 3, with 10 bases in between. Germline CDR1 and CDR2: MDHEN and SYDVKM. The CDR3 region is CASSQTDYTGELFF. The CDR3 coding sequence is TGTGCCAGCAGTCAGACAGATTACACCGGGGAGCTGTTTTTT. Full variable domain (remainder filled in from reference TRBV28 and TRBJ2-2): DVKVTQSSRYLVKRTGEKVFLECVQDMDHENMFWYRQDPGLGLRLIYFSYDVKMKEKGDIPEGYSVSREKKERFSLILESASTNQTSMYLCASSQTDYTGELFFGEGSRLTVL.

The chain combines TRBV6-2 or TRBV6-3 with TRBJ1-5; 10 nucleotides agree with TRBD1. Trimming removed 0 bases from V and 9 bases from J; junction bases left unmatched: 8. This CDR3 has 16 residues. Germline CDR1 reads MNHEY; CDR2 reads SVGEGT. The CDR3: CASSYSGTGVKVPQHF. In nucleotides, the CDR3 is TGTGCCAGCAGTTACTCGGGGACAGGGGTAAAGGTGCCCCAGCATTTT.

This clonotype was recorded at least ten times. This chain connects TRBV4-1 to TRBJ2-7; D gene uncertain. The V gene's germline CDR1 is MGHRA and CDR2 YSYEKL. V dropped 0 bases and J dropped 2 bases, with 8 bases sitting between them. The CDR3 runs to 14 residues. CDR3 sequence: CASSQEPKTYEQYV. The CDR3 DNA reads TGCGCCAGCAGCCAAGAGCCAAAGACCTACGAGCAGTACGTC.